This TCR beta chain was profiled in a study of cytomegalovirus exposure and HLA in healthy donors. General study points: A missense variant in DCLRE1C was later tied to TCR beta V- and J-gene trimming. Reportedly, diagnosis of cytomegalovirus status by the classifier showed high specificity and sensitivity.

Germline V lookup: CDR1 MDHEN, CDR2 SYDVKM. The V gene lost 4 bases and the J gene lost 4 bases, with 7 bases spanning the gap. The CDR3 is 12 residues long. Those who donated were healthy bone marrow donors. On this clone itself: Its antigen is not known. Other nucleotide sequences from this sample produce the same CDR3.

The PCR employed 60 Vbeta primers together with 13 Jbeta primers. The method was immunoSEQ multiplex PCR; TCRdb's version includes in-frame clones alone and lacks a portion of them. The table records around 110,000 clones, about 81% of them present only once. This sequence originates from a male donor in good health and CMV-seropositive. The chain recombines TRBV28 with TRBJ1-1, with D uncertain. Specimen: PBMCs. The CDR3 region is CASSSVSTEAFF. DNA of the CDR3: TGTGCCAGCAGTTCAGTAAGCACTGAAGCTTTCTTT.